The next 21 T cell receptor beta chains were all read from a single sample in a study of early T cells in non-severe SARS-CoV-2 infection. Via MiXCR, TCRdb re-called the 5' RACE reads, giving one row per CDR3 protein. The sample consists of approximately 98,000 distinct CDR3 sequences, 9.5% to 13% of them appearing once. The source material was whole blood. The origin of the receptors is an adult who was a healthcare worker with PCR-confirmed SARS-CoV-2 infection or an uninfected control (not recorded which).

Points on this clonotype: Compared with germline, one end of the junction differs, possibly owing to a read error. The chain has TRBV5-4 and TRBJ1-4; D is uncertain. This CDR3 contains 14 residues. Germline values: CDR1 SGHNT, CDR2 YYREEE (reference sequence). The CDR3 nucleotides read TGTGTCAGCAGCTTGGCAGAGAATAATGAAAAACTGTTTTTT. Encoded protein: CVSSLAENNEKLFF. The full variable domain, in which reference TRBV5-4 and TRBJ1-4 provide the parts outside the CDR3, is ETGVTQSPTHLIKTRGQQVTLRCSSQSGHNTVSWYQQALGQGPQFIFQYYREEENGRGNFPPRFSGLQFPNYSSELNVNALELDDSALYLCVSSLAENNEKLFFGSGTQLSVL.

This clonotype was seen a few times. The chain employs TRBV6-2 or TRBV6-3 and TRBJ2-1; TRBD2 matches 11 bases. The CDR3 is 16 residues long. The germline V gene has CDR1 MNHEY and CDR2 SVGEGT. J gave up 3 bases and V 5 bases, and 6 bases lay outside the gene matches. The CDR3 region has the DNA TGTGCCAGCAGTCTATCGACTAGCGGGATCTACAATGAGCAGTTCTTC. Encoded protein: CASSLSTSGIYNEQFF.

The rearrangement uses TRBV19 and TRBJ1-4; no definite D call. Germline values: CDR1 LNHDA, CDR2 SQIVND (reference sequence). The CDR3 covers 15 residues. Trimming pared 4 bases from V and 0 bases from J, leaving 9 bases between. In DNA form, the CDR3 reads TGTGCCAGTAGTAGGTCGGCCACAACTAATGAAAAACTGTTTTTT. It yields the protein CASSRSATTNEKLFF.

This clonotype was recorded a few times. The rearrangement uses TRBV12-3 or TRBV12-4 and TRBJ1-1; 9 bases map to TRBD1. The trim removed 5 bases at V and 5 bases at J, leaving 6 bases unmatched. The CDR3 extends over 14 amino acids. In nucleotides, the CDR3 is TGTGCCAGCAGTCAGGACAGGGGTTATACTGAAGCTTTCTTT. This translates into CASSQDRGYTEAFF.

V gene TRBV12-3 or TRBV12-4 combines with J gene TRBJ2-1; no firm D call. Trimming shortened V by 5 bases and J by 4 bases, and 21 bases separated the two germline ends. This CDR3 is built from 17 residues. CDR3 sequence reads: CASSPQSGALNYNEQFF. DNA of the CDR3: TGTGCCAGCAGTCCCCAGTCGGGCGCCCTTAATTACAATGAGCAGTTCTTC.

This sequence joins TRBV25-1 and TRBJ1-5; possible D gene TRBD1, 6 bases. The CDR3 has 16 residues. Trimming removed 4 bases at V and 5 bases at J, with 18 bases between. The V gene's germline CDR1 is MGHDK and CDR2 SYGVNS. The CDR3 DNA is TGTGCCAGCAGTGGGACAGTCAGAATCTTTTATCAGCCCCAGCATTTT. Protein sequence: CASSGTVRIFYQPQHF.

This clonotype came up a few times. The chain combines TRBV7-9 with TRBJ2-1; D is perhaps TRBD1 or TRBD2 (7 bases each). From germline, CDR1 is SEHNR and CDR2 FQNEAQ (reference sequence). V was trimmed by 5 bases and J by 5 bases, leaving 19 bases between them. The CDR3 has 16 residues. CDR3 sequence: CASSTRQGGIDNEQFF. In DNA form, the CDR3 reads TGTGCCAGCAGCACGCGACAGGGAGGGATCGACAATGAGCAGTTCTTC.

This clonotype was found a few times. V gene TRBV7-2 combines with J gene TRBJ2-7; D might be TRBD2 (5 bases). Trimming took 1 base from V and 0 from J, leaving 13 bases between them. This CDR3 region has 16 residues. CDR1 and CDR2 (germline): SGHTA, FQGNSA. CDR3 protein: CASSLVGEISSYEQYF. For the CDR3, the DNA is TGTGCCAGCAGCTTAGTTGGGGAGATCTCCTCCTACGAGCAGTACTTC.

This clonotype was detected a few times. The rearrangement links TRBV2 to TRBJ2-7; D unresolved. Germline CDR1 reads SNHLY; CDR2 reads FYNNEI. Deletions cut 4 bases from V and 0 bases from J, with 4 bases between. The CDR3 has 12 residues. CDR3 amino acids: CASSAYSYEQYF. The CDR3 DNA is TGTGCCAGCAGTGCTTACTCCTACGAGCAGTACTTC.

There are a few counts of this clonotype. The CDR3 sequence is CASSEAGGGNQPQHF. The CDR3 nucleotides read TGTGCCAGCAGTGAGGCAGGGGGCGGCAATCAGCCCCAGCATTTT. The chain recombines TRBV6-6 with TRBJ1-5; TRBD1 agrees at 8 bases. The CDR3 sequence is 15 residues long. Unmatched junction bases numbered 5, after V lost 5 bases and J lost 2 bases. Per the germline V gene, CDR1 is MNHNY and CDR2 is SVGAGI (reference sequence).

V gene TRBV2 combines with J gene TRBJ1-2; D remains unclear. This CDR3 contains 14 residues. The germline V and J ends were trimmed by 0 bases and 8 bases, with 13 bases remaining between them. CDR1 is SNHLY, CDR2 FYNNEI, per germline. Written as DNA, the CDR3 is TGTGCCAGCAGTGAAGCAAAGGGAGGTTGGGGCTACACCTTC. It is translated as CASSEAKGGWGYTF.

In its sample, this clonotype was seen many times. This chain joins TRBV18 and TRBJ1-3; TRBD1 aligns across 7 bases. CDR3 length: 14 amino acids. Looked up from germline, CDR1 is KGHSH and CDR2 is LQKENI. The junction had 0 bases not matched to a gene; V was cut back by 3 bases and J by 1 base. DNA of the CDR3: TGTGCCAGCTCACCGGACAGGTCTGGAAACACCATATATTTT. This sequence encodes CASSPDRSGNTIYF.

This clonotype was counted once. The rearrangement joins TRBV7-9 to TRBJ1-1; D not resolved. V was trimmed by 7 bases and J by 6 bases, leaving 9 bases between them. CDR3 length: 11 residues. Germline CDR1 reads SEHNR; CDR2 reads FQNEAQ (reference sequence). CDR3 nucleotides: TGTGCCAGCACCGAACGGCCTGAAGCTTTCTTT. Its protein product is CASTERPEAFF.

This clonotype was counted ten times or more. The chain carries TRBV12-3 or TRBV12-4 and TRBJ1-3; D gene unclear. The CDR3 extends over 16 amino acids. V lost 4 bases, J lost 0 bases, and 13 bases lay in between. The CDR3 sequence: CASSYVRVFSGNTIYF. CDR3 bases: TGTGCCAGCAGTTATGTACGGGTCTTCTCTGGAAACACCATATATTTT.

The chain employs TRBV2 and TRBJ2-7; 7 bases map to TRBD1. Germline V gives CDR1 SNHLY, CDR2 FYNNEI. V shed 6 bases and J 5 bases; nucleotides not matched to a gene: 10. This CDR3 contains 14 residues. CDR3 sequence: CASRGQWPIDEQYF. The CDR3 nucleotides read TGTGCCAGCAGGGGACAGTGGCCAATCGACGAGCAGTACTTC.

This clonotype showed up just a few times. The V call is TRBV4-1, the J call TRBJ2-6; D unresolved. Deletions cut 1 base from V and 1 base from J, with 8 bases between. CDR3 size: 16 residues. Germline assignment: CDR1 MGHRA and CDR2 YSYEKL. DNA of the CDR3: TGCGCCAGCAGCCAAGGTGAAGGGTCTGGGGCCAACGTCCTGACTTTC. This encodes CASSQGEGSGANVLTF.

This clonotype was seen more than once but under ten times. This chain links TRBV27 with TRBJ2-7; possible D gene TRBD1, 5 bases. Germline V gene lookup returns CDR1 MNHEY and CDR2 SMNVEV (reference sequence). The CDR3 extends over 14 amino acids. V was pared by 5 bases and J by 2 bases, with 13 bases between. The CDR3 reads CASSPLDMTYEQYF. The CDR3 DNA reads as TGTGCCAGCAGTCCACTGGACATGACCTACGAGCAGTACTTC.

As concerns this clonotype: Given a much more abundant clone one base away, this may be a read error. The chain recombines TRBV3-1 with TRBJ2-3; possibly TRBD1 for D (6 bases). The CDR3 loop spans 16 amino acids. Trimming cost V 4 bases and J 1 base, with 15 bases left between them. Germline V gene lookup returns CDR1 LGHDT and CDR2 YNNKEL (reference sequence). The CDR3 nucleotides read TGTGCCAGCAGCCTCTGGGTGTGGGGGCGCACAGATACGCAGTATTTT. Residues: CASSLWVWGRTDTQYF.

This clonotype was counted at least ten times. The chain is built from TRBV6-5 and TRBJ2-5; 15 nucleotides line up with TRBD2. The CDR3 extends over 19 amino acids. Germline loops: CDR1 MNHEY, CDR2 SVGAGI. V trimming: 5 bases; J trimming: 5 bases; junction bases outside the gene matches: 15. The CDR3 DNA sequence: TGTGCCAGCAGTCGACCGGGACTAGCGGGGGGCCCCACTTCGGAGACCCAGTACTTC. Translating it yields CASSRPGLAGGPTSETQYF.

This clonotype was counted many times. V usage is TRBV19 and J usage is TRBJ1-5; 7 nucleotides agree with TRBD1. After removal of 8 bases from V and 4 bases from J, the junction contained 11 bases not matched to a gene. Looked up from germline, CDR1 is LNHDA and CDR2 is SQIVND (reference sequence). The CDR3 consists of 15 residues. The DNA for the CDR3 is TGTGCCAGTGACAGGGAAGGGGCCCCAAATCAGCCCCAGCATTTT. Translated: CASDREGAPNQPQHF. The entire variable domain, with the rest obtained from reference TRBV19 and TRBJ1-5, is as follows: DGGITQSPKYLFRKEGQNVTLSCEQNLNHDAMYWYRQDPGQGLRLIYYSQIVNDFQKGDIAEGYSVSREKKESFPLTVTSAQKNPTAFYLCASDREGAPNQPQHFGDGTRLSIL.

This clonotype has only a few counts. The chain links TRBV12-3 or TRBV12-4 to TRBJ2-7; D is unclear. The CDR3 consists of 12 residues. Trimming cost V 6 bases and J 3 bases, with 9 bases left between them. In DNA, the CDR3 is TGTGCCAGCAGCCCTGGAATCTACGAGCAGTACTTC. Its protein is CASSPGIYEQYF.